Listed here are 28 T cell receptor beta chains from one sample, sequenced in a study of vaccination and CD4 T cells after COVID-19. Sequencing of the DNA from cultured CD4+ T cells was carried out with the Oncomine TCR Beta short-read assay. TCRdb processed the PCR reads anew with MiXCR; each CDR3 protein has one entry. The table has 3,700 or so distinct CDR3 sequences, 15% seen once. These receptors have no identified antigens. As for treatment: roughly 10-day PBMC culture with coronavirus spike peptide pools or control peptides (ViraFEST assay). Sequenced material: CD4+ T cells from blood, cultured in vitro. These receptors originate from a human donor who had recovered from COVID-19.

J is TRBJ2-7 and V is TRBV5-4; D uncertain. V lost 0 bases, J lost 2 bases, and 9 bases lay in between. Germline V gene lookup returns CDR1 SGHNT and CDR2 YYREEE (reference sequence). The CDR3 has 14 residues. CDR3 in DNA: TGTGCCAGCAGCTTGGATTTGTTGACCTACGAGCAGTACTTC. It codes for CASSLDLLTYEQYF.

Sample share makes this clonotype medium-sized (0.01 to 0.1%). This chain uses TRBV20-1 with TRBJ1-6; D gene uncertain. The germline V and J ends were trimmed by 6 bases and 6 bases, with 12 bases remaining between them. CDR1 and CDR2 (germline): DFQATT, SNEGSKA (reference sequence). The CDR3 has 13 residues. This chain's CDR3 is CSALDGVNSPLHF. The DNA for the CDR3 is TGCAGTGCATTGGACGGGGTTAATTCACCCCTCCACTTT.

This clonotype was picked up a small number of times. The rearrangement links TRBV4-2 to TRBJ2-2; 8 bases fit TRBD2. The germline V gene has CDR1 LGHNA and CDR2 YNFKEQ. CDR3 length: 15 amino acids. The V gene end was trimmed by 3 bases and the J gene end by 6 bases; junction bases not matched to a gene: 6. The CDR3 protein is CASSQERTSPGELFF. The CDR3 DNA reads as TGTGCCAGCAGCCAGGAGAGGACTAGCCCCGGGGAGCTGTTTTTT.

This clonotype was counted only a few times. J is TRBJ2-3 and V is TRBV20-1, with TRBD2 matching 9 bases. Unmatched junction bases numbered 7, after V lost 5 bases and J lost 4 bases. Looked up from germline, CDR1 is DFQATT and CDR2 is SNEGSKA (reference sequence). The CDR3 sequence is 14 residues long. CDR3 sequence (DNA): TGCAGTGCTTTGACTAGCGGACTTGCAGATACGCAGTATTTT. This encodes CSALTSGLADTQYF.

The CDR3 nucleotides read TGTGCCAGCAGTGAAGTATCATCCGGCGCCAGGGGTGGAAACACCATATATTTT. Amino acids: CASSEVSSGARGGNTIYF. The chain carries TRBV25-1 and TRBJ1-3; a weak D match, TRBD1 (6 bases). The CDR3 consists of 18 residues. CDR1 and CDR2 (germline): MGHDK, SYGVNS. V was shortened by 2 bases and J by 3 bases, with 20 bases between the two germline ends.

The rearrangement uses TRBV5-6 and TRBJ2-7; D unresolved. V lost 0 bases and J lost 3, with 10 bases in between. The CDR3 has 14 amino acids. Germline loops: CDR1 SGHDT, CDR2 YYEEEE. The CDR3 here is CASSLGGYSYEQYF. In DNA, the CDR3 is TGTGCCAGCAGCTTGGGTGGGTATAGCTACGAGCAGTACTTC.

This clonotype is classed as medium-sized (0.01 to 0.1%). This sequence joins TRBV27 and TRBJ1-2; 9 positions agree with TRBD1. With V trimmed by 9 bases and J by 8 bases, 10 bases remained unmatched. CDR1 is MNHEY and CDR2 is SMNVEV in the germline V gene (reference sequence). This CDR3 region has 13 residues. The CDR3 DNA reads as TGTGCCAGGGCCTCGGGACAGGGTGACGGCTACACCTTC. Translating it yields CARASGQGDGYTF.

This clonotype was seen a handful of times. This rearrangement joins TRBV7-9 to TRBJ1-3; possibly TRBD1 for D (5 bases). Germline CDR1 and CDR2: SEHNR and FQNEAQ (reference sequence). V was shortened by 5 bases and J by 8 bases, with 10 bases between the two germline ends. This CDR3 is 12 amino acids long. As DNA, the CDR3 is TGTGCCAGCAGCCCCCAGGGAGACACCATATATTTT. This codes for CASSPQGDTIYF.

The chain recombines TRBV5-1 with TRBJ1-1; D is possibly TRBD1 (6 bases). The V gene's germline CDR1 is SGHRS and CDR2 YFSETQ. V was cut by 6 bases and J by 5 bases, with 8 bases left in between. The CDR3 extends over 11 amino acids. Written as DNA, the CDR3 is TGCGCCAGCAAGGGGGAGACTGAAGCTTTCTTT. Protein product: CASKGETEAFF.

This clonotype is judged medium-sized. The DNA for the CDR3 is TGTGCCATCAGTCGAGAAAGGCAGTACAACACTGAAGCTTTCTTT. It codes for CAISRERQYNTEAFF. V usage is TRBV10-3 and J usage is TRBJ1-1; D call uncertain. CDR1 is ENHRY, CDR2 SYGVKD, per germline. CDR3 length equals 15 residues. Trimming took 5 bases from V and 2 from J, leaving 15 bases between them.

In this sample, this clonotype is medium-sized. V usage is TRBV7-3 and J usage is TRBJ1-1, with TRBD1 matching over 7 bases. V was clipped by 5 bases and J by 3 bases; unmatched bases: 3. The CDR3 is 13 amino acids. The V gene's germline CDR1 is SGHTA and CDR2 FQGTGA. CDR3 sequence (DNA): TGTGCCAGCAGCCCCGACAGGGACACTGAAGCTTTCTTT. Residues: CASSPDRDTEAFF.

The chain recombines TRBV6-1 with TRBJ2-5; 10 bases are a match to TRBD2. J was trimmed by 6 bases and V by 6 bases; bases with no gene match: 13. The CDR3 spans 16 residues. CDR1 and CDR2 from the germline V gene are MNHNS and SASEGT. The CDR3 coding sequence is TGTGCCAGCAGCCTTCTAGCGGGAGTCTCAGGGAAGACCCAGTACTTC. Encoded protein: CASSLLAGVSGKTQYF.

The chain uses TRBV5-1 and TRBJ2-5; the D gene could be TRBD1 or TRBD2 (5 bases each). CDR1 and CDR2 from the germline V gene are SGHRS and YFSETQ. V was pared by 4 bases and J by 5 bases, with 12 bases between. CDR3 length: 13 amino acids. Here the CDR3 reads CASSPPGTETQYF. CDR3 DNA sequence: TGCGCCAGCAGCCCACCAGGGACGGAGACCCAGTACTTC.

Comment on this clonotype: This may be a read error, as it is one base from a much larger clone. The rearrangement links TRBV19 to TRBJ2-7, with D perhaps given as TRBD1 or TRBD2 (7 bases each). This CDR3 contains 16 residues. The V end lost 6 bases, the J end lost 2 bases, and 20 bases lay between the germline ends. Germline V lookup: CDR1 LNHDA, CDR2 SQIVND (reference sequence). The CDR3 sequence is CASSRQGGSLAYEQYF. For the CDR3, the DNA is TGTGCCAGTAGCCGCCAGGGGGGGTCTTTGGCCTACGAGCAGTACTTC.

This chain uses TRBV5-4 with TRBJ2-5; D is perhaps TRBD1 or TRBD2 (5 bases each). Looked up from germline, CDR1 is SGHNT and CDR2 is YYREEE (reference sequence). V gave up 5 bases and J gave up 3 bases, with 14 bases separating them. The CDR3 has 14 amino acids. CDR3 sequence: CASSYFGTEETQYF. CDR3 nucleotides: TGTGCCAGCAGTTATTTCGGGACGGAAGAGACCCAGTACTTC.

This clonotype was seen a few times. The CDR3 sequence: CASSRGTRVNEKLFF. The CDR3 nucleotides read TGTGCCAGCTCCCGAGGGACGCGAGTTAATGAAAAACTGTTTTTT. V usage is TRBV25-1 and J usage is TRBJ1-4, with a tentative D call TRBD1 (5 bases). CDR1 and CDR2 from the germline V gene are MGHDK and SYGVNS. Trimming removed 8 bases at V and 4 bases at J, with 17 bases between. The CDR3 contains 15 residues.

V is TRBV20-1 and J is TRBJ2-7; 9 bases are a match to TRBD1. The junction had 6 bases not matched to a gene; V was cut back by 3 bases and J by 3 bases. CDR1 is DFQATT, CDR2 SNEGSKA, per germline (reference sequence). The CDR3 extends over 14 amino acids. CDR3 DNA sequence: TGCAGTGCTAGCAAGACAGGGGGGAACTACGAGCAGTACTTC. Translated, it gives CSASKTGGNYEQYF.

The table lists this clonotype with a few counts. CDR3 nucleotides: TGTGCCAGCACTCCCGGGGGGGGGGCGGAGACCCAGTACTTC. Its translation is CASTPGGGAETQYF. The chain has TRBV7-6 and TRBJ2-5; 8 bases line up with TRBD2. The CDR3 has 14 amino acids. V trimming: 7 bases; J trimming: 5 bases; junction bases outside the gene matches: 9. Germline loops: CDR1 SGHVS, CDR2 FNYEAQ.

This clonotype was seen only a few times. V gene TRBV11-1 combines with J gene TRBJ1-1; D is possibly TRBD1 (5 bases). Trimming took 2 bases from V and 4 from J, leaving 11 bases between them. The CDR3 is made up of 14 amino acids. CDR1 is SGHAT, CDR2 FQDESV, per germline (reference sequence). The CDR3 loop reads CASSLQGGATEAFF. The CDR3 coding sequence is TGTGCCAGCAGCTTACAGGGCGGCGCCACTGAAGCTTTCTTT.

This chain links TRBV29-1 with TRBJ1-6, with TRBD1 identical over 8 bases. CDR1 SQVTM and CDR2 ANQGSEA come from the germline V gene. The CDR3 is made up of 12 amino acids. The ends lost 5 bases at V and 7 bases at J; junction bases unmatched: 1. The CDR3 reads CSVRQGNSPLHF. CDR3 coding DNA: TGCAGCGTTAGACAGGGGAATTCACCCCTCCACTTT.

This clonotype was detected a few times. The rearrangement joins TRBV5-1 to TRBJ1-1, with TRBD1 as a possible D gene (6 bases). V was trimmed by 4 bases and J by 1 base, leaving 17 bases between them. The CDR3 runs 16 residues. Per germline, CDR1 SGHRS and CDR2 YFSETQ. CDR3 in amino acids: CASSLDSRSWNTEAFF. The CDR3 DNA reads TGCGCCAGCAGCCTGGACAGCAGGTCCTGGAACACTGAAGCTTTCTTT.

The table lists this clonotype with a few counts. The chain combines TRBV6-1 with TRBJ2-6, with D perhaps TRBD1 or TRBD2 (6 bases each). There are 20 residues in the CDR3. Germline loops: CDR1 MNHNS, CDR2 SASEGT. V gave up 6 bases and J gave up 2 bases, with 26 bases separating them. CDR3 nucleotide sequence: TGTGCCAGCAGAGGGGGGAGTGAGATTCGACAAACCGCTGGGGCCAACGTCCTGACTTTC. Translating it yields CASRGGSEIRQTAGANVLTF.

The chain recombines TRBV18 with TRBJ1-1; 9 positions match TRBD1. This CDR3 has 14 amino acids. Germline V gene data show CDR1 as KGHSH and CDR2 as LQKENI. V dropped 5 bases and J dropped 8; count of bases not matched to a gene: 9. The CDR3 is CASSSGTGSVEAFF. Here the CDR3 DNA reads TGTGCCAGCTCATCCGGGACAGGGTCGGTGGAAGCTTTCTTT.

This clonotype is labeled medium-sized. The rearrangement uses TRBV28 and TRBJ2-1, with D perhaps matching TRBD2 (5 bases). The CDR3 loop spans 12 amino acids. Germline V gives CDR1 MDHEN, CDR2 SYDVKM. V was pared by 2 bases and J by 8 bases, with 7 bases between. Here the CDR3 reads CASSLRGYEQFF. CDR3 nucleotide sequence: TGTGCCAGCAGTTTAAGAGGGTATGAGCAGTTCTTC. The whole variable domain, filled in from reference TRBV28 and TRBJ2-1, reads DVKVTQSSRYLVKRTGEKVFLECVQDMDHENMFWYRQDPGLGLRLIYFSYDVKMKEKGDIPEGYSVSREKKERFSLILESASTNQTSMYLCASSLRGYEQFFGPGTRLTVL.

This clonotype is medium-sized in the sample. The V gene is TRBV5-1, the J gene TRBJ1-6, with unresolved D. V was pared by 3 bases and J by 7 bases, with 8 bases between. The CDR3 is made up of 13 amino acids. Germline values: CDR1 SGHRS, CDR2 YFSETQ. DNA for the CDR3: TGCGCCAGCAGCTCCTGGGCCAATTCACCCCTCCACTTT. It codes for CASSSWANSPLHF.

This clonotype has just a few counts. The chain has TRBV11-2 and TRBJ2-1, with 10 bases matching TRBD2. With V trimmed by 6 bases and J by 6 bases, 8 bases remained unmatched. Germline lookup yields CDR1 SGHAT and CDR2 FQNNGV. This CDR3 spans 15 amino acids. The CDR3 DNA reads TGTGCCAGCAGAGTTGGACTAGCGGAGGGCAATGAGCAGTTCTTC. Its translation is CASRVGLAEGNEQFF.

By proportion, this clonotype is medium-sized (0.01 to 0.1%). The chain is built from TRBV20-1 and TRBJ2-2, with TRBD1 matching over 9 bases. The CDR3 runs 16 residues. Germline assignment: CDR1 DFQATT and CDR2 SNEGSKA (reference sequence). The junction had 14 bases not matched to a gene; V was cut back by 5 bases and J by 7 bases. DNA of the CDR3: TGCAGTGCTCGCCGGGACAGGGAGGGTCTACACGGGGAGCTGTTTTTT. Protein product: CSARRDREGLHGELFF.

This clonotype turned up a few times. This chain links TRBV12-3 or TRBV12-4 with TRBJ2-2, with 12 bases aligning to TRBD2. V shed 4 bases and J 7 bases; nucleotides not matched to a gene: 7. The CDR3 covers 16 residues. CDR3 in DNA: TGTGCCAGCAGTTCCCTAGCGGGGGGGCCCGGCGGGGAGCTGTTTTTT. It encodes CASSSLAGGPGGELFF.